Sequencing of this T cell receptor beta chain was carried out in a study of Ad26.COV2.S vaccination and SARS-CoV-2 variants. The data were produced by immunoSEQ multiplex PCR, yet TCRdb's version contains in-frame clones alone and is incomplete. The sample includes 360,000 or so clones, approximately 90% of them seen just once. The count of this clone is one. From germline, CDR1 is ENHRY and CDR2 SYGVKD. V dropped 4 bases and J dropped 7 bases, with 13 bases sitting between them. The CDR3 contains 13 residues. Treatment indicated: roughly 19 received Ad26.COV2.S at low or high dose, single or two shots; about 5 received placebo; per-sample allocation not given. Following the first vaccine or placebo injection, samples were taken on day 63.

The chain has TRBV10-3 and TRBJ2-5, with D uncertain. This sample comprised peripheral blood, obtained in a trial of Ad26.COV2.S vaccine versus placebo. This TCR was sampled from a person aged 18 to 65 who received the Ad26.COV2.S COVID-19 vaccine or a placebo. The CDR3 protein is CAISAVVPGTQYF. CDR3 nucleotides: TGTGCCATCAGTGCGGTGGTCCCCGGGACCCAGTACTTC.